Reported below is one TCR beta chain. Antigen specificity is unknown. Only in-frame clones appear in the TCRdb table, and some are missing; sequencing was by immunoSEQ multiplex PCR. In the table there are approximately 100,000 clones, about 90% of which are singletons. The data were taken from a study of cytomegalovirus exposure and HLA in healthy donors. Trimming took 7 bases from V and 5 from J; bases not matched to a gene: 4. CDR1 is SNHLY, CDR2 FYNNEI, per germline. The CDR3 totals 14 residues. Study-wide results and limits: Most TCRs appeared rarely, but some public TCRs recurred in many donors. The study listed 150 to 200 cytomegalovirus-associated TCR beta chains. In vitro work confirmed that a few CMV-associated chains recognize CMV antigens.

The approximately 130-subject validation cohort, separate from the 666-subject first cohort, included the donors. The chain is built from TRBV2 and TRBJ2-2, with 10 bases identical to TRBD2. The sample taken for sequencing was PBMCs. The clonotype was recovered from a man aged 18 to 30 in good health and CMV-seropositive. CDR3 sequence (DNA): TGTGCCAGCACTAGCGGGAGACAGACCGGGGAGCTGTTTTTT. This encodes CASTSGRQTGELFF.